Below, 13 T cell receptor beta chains from the same sample are listed, as sequenced in a study of T cell repertoires in cytomegalovirus infection. These receptors lack a known antigen. TCRdb reanalysed the reads using MiXCR and keeps one entry per CDR3 protein. Counted here are fewer than 850,000 distinct CDR3 sequences, around 29% occurring once; the ten biggest clones make up about an eighth. Source: cultured CD8+ T cells from PBMCs, taken from culture after CMV antigen stimulation. These receptors all come from a human donor in good health (CMV status not recorded). Some clones in this sample may be carry-over from other donors' samples.

This clonotype was seen more than once but under ten times. The chain carries TRBV7-6 and TRBJ1-2; the match to TRBD1 covers 7 bases. The V gene end was trimmed by 5 bases and the J gene end by 3 bases; junction bases not matched to a gene: 6. In germline, CDR1 is SGHVS, CDR2 FNYEAQ. This CDR3 is 14 amino acids long. The CDR3 sequence is CASSTGAGDYGYTF. CDR3 nucleotide sequence: TGTGCCAGCAGCACAGGGGCTGGGGACTATGGCTACACCTTC.

This chain uses TRBV27 with TRBJ2-3; 9 bases agree with TRBD1. V was pared by 6 bases and J by 3 bases, with 7 bases of the junction left unmatched. Per the germline V gene, CDR1 is MNHEY and CDR2 is SMNVEV (reference sequence). The CDR3 length is 15 residues. The CDR3 region has the DNA TGTGCCAGCAGGCCGGGGACAGGGTTTACAGATACGCAGTATTTT. It yields the protein CASRPGTGFTDTQYF.

This chain uses TRBV6-6 with TRBJ1-5; D remains ambiguous. Deletions cut 2 bases from V and 6 bases from J, with 14 bases between. This CDR3 contains 15 residues. Per germline, CDR1 MNHNY and CDR2 SVGAGI (reference sequence). In nucleotides, the CDR3 is TGTGCCAGCAGTTACCCCGAGAGGGTGGGTCAGCCCCAGCATTTT. Its protein product is CASSYPERVGQPQHF.

The chain carries TRBV9 and TRBJ2-2; D not resolved. CDR3 length: 13 residues. V was pared by 3 bases and J by 6 bases, with 9 bases between. In germline, CDR1 is SGDLS, CDR2 YYNGEE. CDR3 protein: CASSGDGAGELFF. CDR3 nucleotides: TGTGCCAGCAGCGGGGATGGGGCCGGGGAGCTGTTTTTT.

The chain uses TRBV15 and TRBJ2-7, with a possible D match to TRBD2 (5 bases). V was trimmed by 0 bases and J by 3 bases, leaving 15 bases between them. The CDR3 length is 16 residues. The germline V gene encodes CDR1 LNHNV and CDR2 YYDKDF (reference sequence). The CDR3 coding sequence is TGTGCCACCAGCAGAGATCTGGCTAGCTCTAACTACGAGCAGTACTTC. Its translation is CATSRDLASSNYEQYF.

Only a few counts were recorded for this clonotype. The genes are TRBV27 and TRBJ1-4; 11 nucleotides line up with TRBD1. J gave up 3 bases and V 3 bases, and 9 bases lay outside the gene matches. The CDR3 length is 18 residues. The V gene's germline CDR1 is MNHEY and CDR2 SMNVEV (reference sequence). The CDR3 nucleotides read TGTGCCAGCAGTTTTTACGGACAGGGGGCGCGACCTAATGAAAAACTGTTTTTT. It codes for CASSFYGQGARPNEKLFF.

This clonotype was seen a few times. This sequence joins TRBV7-9 and TRBJ2-1; weak D call: TRBD2 (5 bases). V lost 7 bases, J lost 4 bases, and 14 bases lay in between. The CDR3 spans 14 residues. Germline lookup yields CDR1 SEHNR and CDR2 FQNEAQ (reference sequence). CDR3 protein: CASTRTEGYNEQFF. The CDR3 region has the DNA TGTGCCAGCACCCGGACCGAGGGTTACAATGAGCAGTTCTTC. Full variable domain (rest looked up from reference TRBV7-9 and TRBJ2-1): DTGVSQNPRHKITKRGQNVTFRCDPISEHNRLYWYRQTLGQGPEFLTYFQNEAQLEKSRLLSDRFSAERPKGSFSTLEIQRTEQGDSAMYLCASTRTEGYNEQFFGPGTRLTVL.

The chain has TRBV4-1 and TRBJ1-5; no firm D call. V dropped 1 base and J dropped 5 bases, with 3 bases sitting between them. This CDR3 contains 12 residues. Germline V gene lookup returns CDR1 MGHRA and CDR2 YSYEKL. DNA for the CDR3: TGCGCCAGCAGCCAAGTTGATCAGCCCCAGCATTTT. Translated: CASSQVDQPQHF.

This clonotype was recorded many times. The chain couples TRBV12-3 or TRBV12-4 to TRBJ2-7, with TRBD1 matching over 9 bases. The CDR3 is made up of 15 amino acids. Germline trimming cut 5 bases from V and 4 bases from J; bases unmatched to any gene: 9. CDR3 bases: TGTGCCAGCAGTCTCGGTGGGACAGGGAATTACGAGCAGTACGTC. Translating it yields CASSLGGTGNYEQYV.

Only a few counts were recorded for this clonotype. The V call is TRBV27, the J call TRBJ2-2; D is perhaps TRBD1 (5 bases). CDR3 length equals 15 residues. Germline CDR1 reads MNHEY; CDR2 reads SMNVEV (reference sequence). V lost 5 bases, J lost 3 bases, and 13 bases lay in between. CDR3 nucleotides: TGTGCCAGCAGTCAACAGGTTTTCTACACCGGGGAGCTGTTTTTT. Translating it yields CASSQQVFYTGELFF.

The rearrangement uses TRBV28 and TRBJ1-3, with a weak D call TRBD1 (6 bases). The CDR3 consists of 14 residues. CDR1 and CDR2 from the germline V gene are MDHEN and SYDVKM. Trimming left V 10 bases short and J 2 bases short, with 15 bases between. The CDR3 region has the DNA TGTGCCACCTCAGGGGATCGACCTGGAAACACCATATATTTT. This encodes CATSGDRPGNTIYF.

Only a few counts were recorded for this clonotype. J is TRBJ2-7 and V is TRBV6-1; 7 nucleotides agree with TRBD2. The germline V gene has CDR1 MNHNS and CDR2 SASEGT. The ends lost 6 bases at V and 3 bases at J; junction bases unmatched: 5. The CDR3 loop spans 13 amino acids. This CDR3 reads CASRERGDYEQYF. The CDR3, as DNA: TGTGCCAGCAGGGAGCGGGGAGACTACGAGCAGTACTTC.

A single count supports this clonotype. The chain employs TRBV4-1 and TRBJ1-4, with 7 bases that match TRBD1. From germline, CDR1 is MGHRA and CDR2 YSYEKL. The V gene end was trimmed by 3 bases and the J gene end by 7 bases; junction bases not matched to a gene: 8. The CDR3 is made up of 15 amino acids. The CDR3 DNA reads TGCGCCAGCAGCCAGCCACAGGGGATAAGTGAAAAACTGTTTTTT. Protein product: CASSQPQGISEKLFF.